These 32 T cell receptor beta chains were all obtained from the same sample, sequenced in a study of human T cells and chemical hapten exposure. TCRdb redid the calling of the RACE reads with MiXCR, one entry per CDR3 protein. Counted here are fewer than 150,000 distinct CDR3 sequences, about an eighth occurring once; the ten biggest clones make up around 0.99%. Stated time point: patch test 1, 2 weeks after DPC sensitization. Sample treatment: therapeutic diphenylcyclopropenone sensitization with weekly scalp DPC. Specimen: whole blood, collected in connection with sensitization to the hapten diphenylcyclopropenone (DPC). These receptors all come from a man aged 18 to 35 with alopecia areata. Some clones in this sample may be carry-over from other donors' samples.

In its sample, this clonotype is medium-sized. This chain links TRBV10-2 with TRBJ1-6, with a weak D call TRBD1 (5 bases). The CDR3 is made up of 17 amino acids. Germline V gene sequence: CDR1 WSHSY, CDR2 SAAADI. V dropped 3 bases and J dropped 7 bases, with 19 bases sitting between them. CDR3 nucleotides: TGCGCCAGCAGTGAAATTAGGGGAGGCGGGCTAAATTCACCCCTCCACTTT. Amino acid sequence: CASSEIRGGGLNSPLHF.

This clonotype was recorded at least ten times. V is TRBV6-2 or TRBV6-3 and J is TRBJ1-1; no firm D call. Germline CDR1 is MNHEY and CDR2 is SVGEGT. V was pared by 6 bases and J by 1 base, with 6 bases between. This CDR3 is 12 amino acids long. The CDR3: CASREGNTEAFF. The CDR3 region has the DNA TGTGCCAGCAGAGAGGGGAACACTGAAGCTTTCTTT.

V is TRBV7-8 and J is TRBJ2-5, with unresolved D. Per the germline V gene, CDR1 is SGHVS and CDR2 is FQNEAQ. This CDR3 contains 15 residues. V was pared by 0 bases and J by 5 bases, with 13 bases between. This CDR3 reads CASSLALGPRETQYF. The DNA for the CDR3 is TGTGCCAGCAGCTTAGCGCTAGGACCCCGGGAGACCCAGTACTTC.

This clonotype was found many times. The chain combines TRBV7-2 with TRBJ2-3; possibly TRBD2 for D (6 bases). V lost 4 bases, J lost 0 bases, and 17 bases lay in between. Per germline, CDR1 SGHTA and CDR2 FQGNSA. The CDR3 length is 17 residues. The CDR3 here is CASSSKIAAQSTDTQYF. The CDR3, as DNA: TGTGCCAGCAGCTCCAAAATAGCGGCCCAGAGCACAGATACGCAGTATTTT. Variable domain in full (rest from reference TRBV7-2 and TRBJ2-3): GAGVSQSPSNKVTEKGKDVELRCDPISGHTALYWYRQSLGQGLEFLIYFQGNSAPDKSGLPSDRFSAERTGGSVSTLTIQRTQQEDSAVYLCASSSKIAAQSTDTQYFGPGTRLTVL.

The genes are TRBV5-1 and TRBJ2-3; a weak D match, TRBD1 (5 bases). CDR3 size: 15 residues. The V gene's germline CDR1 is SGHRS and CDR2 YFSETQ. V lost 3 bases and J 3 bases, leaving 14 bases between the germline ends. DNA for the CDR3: TGCGCCAGCAGCTCAGACAGTATGGGGACAGATACGCAGTATTTT. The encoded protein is CASSSDSMGTDTQYF.

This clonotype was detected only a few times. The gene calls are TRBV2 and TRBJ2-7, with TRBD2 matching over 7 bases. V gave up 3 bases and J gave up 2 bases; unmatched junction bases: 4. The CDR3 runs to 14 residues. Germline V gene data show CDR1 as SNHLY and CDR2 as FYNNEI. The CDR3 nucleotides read TGTGCCAGCAGTGAGGCTAGCGGAGCCTACGAGCAGTACGTC. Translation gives CASSEASGAYEQYV.

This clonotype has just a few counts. CDR3 loop: CASSYSPDMGNQPQHF. The DNA of the CDR3 is TGTGCCAGCAGTTACTCGCCGGATATGGGCAATCAGCCCCAGCATTTT. The J gene is TRBJ1-5, the V gene TRBV6-6; D call uncertain. The V gene's germline CDR1 is MNHNY and CDR2 SVGAGI (reference sequence). V lost 0 bases and J 2 bases, leaving 11 bases between the germline ends. The CDR3 runs to 16 residues.

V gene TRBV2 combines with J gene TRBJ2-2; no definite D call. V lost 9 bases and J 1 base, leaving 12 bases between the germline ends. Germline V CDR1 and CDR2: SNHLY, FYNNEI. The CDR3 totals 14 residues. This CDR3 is CASRPIRNTGELFF. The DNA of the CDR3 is TGTGCCAGTAGACCCATTAGGAACACCGGGGAGCTGTTTTTT.

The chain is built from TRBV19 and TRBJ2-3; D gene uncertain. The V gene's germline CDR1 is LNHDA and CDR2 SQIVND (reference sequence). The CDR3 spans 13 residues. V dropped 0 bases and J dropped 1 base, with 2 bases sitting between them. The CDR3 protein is CASSIEGTDTQYF. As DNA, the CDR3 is TGTGCCAGTAGTATAGAAGGCACAGATACGCAGTATTTT.

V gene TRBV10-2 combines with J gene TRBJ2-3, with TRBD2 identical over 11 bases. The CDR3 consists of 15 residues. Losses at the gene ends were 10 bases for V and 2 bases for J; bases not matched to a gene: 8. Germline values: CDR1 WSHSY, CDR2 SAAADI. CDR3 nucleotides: TGCGCCACCATGACTAGCGGGGATATCACAGATACGCAGTATTTT. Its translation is CATMTSGDITDTQYF.

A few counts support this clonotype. CDR3 sequence (DNA): TGTGCCAGCAGTGGTGGGGGAGATACGCAGTATTTT. It specifies CASSGGGDTQYF. V and J are TRBV7-9 and TRBJ2-3; the D gene could be TRBD1 or TRBD2 (5 bases each). Germline CDR1 SEHNR, CDR2 FQNEAQ (reference sequence). V lost 6 bases and J 5 bases, leaving 9 bases between the germline ends. CDR3 length: 12 amino acids.

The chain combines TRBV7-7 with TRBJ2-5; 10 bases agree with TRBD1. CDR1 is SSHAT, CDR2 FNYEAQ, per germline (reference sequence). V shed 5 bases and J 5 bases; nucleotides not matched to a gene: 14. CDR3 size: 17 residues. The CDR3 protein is CASSHSSTGGFKETQYF. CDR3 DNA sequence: TGTGCCAGCAGCCACTCTTCGACAGGGGGCTTTAAGGAGACCCAGTACTTC.

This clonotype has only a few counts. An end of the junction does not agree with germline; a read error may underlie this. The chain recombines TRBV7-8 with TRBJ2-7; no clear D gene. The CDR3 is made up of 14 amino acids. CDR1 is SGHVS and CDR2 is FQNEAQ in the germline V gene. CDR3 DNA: TGTGCCAGCAGCTTAGTGGATTTGACGCCCGACCCAGCCTTC. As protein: CASSLVDLTPDPAF. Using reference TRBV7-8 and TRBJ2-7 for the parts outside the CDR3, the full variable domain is GAGVSQSPRYKVAKRGQDVALRCDPISGHVSLFWYQQALGQGPEFLTYFQNEAQLDKSGLPSDRFFAERPEGSVSTLKIQRTQQEDSAVYLCASSLVDLTPDPAFGPGTRLTVT.

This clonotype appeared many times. The CDR3 loop reads CASSLSGRQETQYF. CDR3 DNA sequence: TGCGCCAGCAGCTTGTCGGGGAGGCAAGAGACCCAGTACTTC. The chain employs TRBV5-1 and TRBJ2-5, with D possibly matching TRBD2 (6 bases). The V gene's germline CDR1 is SGHRS and CDR2 YFSETQ. Trimming took off 1 base at V and 2 bases at J, with 9 bases between the two ends. The length of the CDR3 is 14 residues.

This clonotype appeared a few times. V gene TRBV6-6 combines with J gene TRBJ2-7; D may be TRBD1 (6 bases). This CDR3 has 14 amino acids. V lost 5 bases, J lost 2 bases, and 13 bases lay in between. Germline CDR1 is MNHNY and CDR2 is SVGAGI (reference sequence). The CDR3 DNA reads TGTGCCAGCAGTAGCAGGGACAAGGCCTACGAGCAGTACGTC. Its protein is CASSSRDKAYEQYV.

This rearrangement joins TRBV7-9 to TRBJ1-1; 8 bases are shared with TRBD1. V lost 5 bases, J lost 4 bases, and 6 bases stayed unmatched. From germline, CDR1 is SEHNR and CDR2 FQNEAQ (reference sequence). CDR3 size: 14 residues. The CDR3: CASSRGQVITEAFF. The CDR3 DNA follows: TGTGCCAGCAGCCGGGGACAGGTGATCACTGAAGCTTTCTTT.

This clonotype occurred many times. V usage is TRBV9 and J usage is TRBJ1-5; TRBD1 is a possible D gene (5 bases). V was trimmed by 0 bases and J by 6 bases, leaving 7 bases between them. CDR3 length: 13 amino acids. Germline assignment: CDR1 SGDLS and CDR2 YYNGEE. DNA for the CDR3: TGTGCCAGCAGCGTAGAGGGGTTTCAGCCCCAGCATTTT. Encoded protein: CASSVEGFQPQHF.

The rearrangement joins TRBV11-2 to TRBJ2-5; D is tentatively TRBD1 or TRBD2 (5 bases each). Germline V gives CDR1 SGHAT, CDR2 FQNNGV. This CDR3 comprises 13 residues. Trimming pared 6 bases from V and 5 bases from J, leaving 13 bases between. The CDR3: CASRTVGVETQYF. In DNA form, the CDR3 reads TGTGCCAGCAGGACAGTGGGGGTCGAGACCCAGTACTTC.

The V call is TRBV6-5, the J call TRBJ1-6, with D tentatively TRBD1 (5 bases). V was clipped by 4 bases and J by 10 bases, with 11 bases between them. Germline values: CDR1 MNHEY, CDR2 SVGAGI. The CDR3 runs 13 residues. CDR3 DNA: TGTGCCAGCAGTTCTGAGGGGAACTCACCCCTCCACTTT. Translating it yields CASSSEGNSPLHF.

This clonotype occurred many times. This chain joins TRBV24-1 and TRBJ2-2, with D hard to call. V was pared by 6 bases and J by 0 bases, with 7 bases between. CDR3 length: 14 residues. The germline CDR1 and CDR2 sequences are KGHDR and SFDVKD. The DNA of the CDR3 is TGTGCCACCAGTTTAGGCCCGAACACCGGGGAGCTGTTTTTT. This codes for CATSLGPNTGELFF.

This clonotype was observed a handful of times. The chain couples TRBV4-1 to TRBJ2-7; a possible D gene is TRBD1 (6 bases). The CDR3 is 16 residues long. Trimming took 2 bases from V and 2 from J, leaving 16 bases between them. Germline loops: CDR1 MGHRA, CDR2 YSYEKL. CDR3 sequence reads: CASSQKPGTLAYEQYF. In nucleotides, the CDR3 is TGCGCCAGCAGCCAAAAACCCGGGACACTCGCCTACGAGCAGTACTTC.

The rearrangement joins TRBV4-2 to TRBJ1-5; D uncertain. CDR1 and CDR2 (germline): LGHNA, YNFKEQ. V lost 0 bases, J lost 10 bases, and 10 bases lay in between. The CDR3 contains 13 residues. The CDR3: CASSQDPIGPQHF. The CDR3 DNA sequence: TGTGCCAGCAGCCAAGACCCGATCGGACCCCAGCATTTT.

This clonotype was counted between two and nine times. For the CDR3, the DNA is TGCGCCAGCAGTGATTCTGGTGGACTAGCGGGGGTAGAGACCCAGTACTTC. It yields the protein CASSDSGGLAGVETQYF. V and J are TRBV10-1 and TRBJ2-5, with 13 nucleotides matching TRBD2. CDR1 and CDR2 from the germline V gene are WNHNN and SYGVQD (reference sequence). This CDR3 is 17 amino acids long. With 3 bases clipped from V and 4 bases from J, the junction kept 8 bases outside the gene matches.

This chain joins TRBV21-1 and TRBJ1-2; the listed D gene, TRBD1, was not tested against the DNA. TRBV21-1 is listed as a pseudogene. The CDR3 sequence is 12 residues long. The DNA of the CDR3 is TGTGCCAGCAGCCACAGGGTCCATGGCTACACCTTC. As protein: CASSHRVHGYTF.

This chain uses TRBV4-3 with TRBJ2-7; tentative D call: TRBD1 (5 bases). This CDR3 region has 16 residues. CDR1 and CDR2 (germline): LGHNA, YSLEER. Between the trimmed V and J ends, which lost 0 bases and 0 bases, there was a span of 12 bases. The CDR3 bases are TGCGCCAGCAGCCAAGATATCCCTGGGGCCTCCTACGAGCAGTACTTC. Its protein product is CASSQDIPGASYEQYF.

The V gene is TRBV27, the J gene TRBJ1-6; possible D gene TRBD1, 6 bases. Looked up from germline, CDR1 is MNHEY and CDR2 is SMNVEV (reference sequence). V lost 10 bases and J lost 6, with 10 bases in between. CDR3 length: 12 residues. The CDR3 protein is CATRTANSPLHF. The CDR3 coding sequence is TGTGCCACCAGGACAGCTAATTCACCCCTCCACTTT.

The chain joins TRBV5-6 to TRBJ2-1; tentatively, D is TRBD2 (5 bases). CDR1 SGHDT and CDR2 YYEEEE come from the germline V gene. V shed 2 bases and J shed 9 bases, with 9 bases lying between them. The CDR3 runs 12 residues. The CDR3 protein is CASSFSVGEQFF. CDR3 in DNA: TGTGCCAGCAGCTTTAGCGTCGGTGAGCAGTTCTTC. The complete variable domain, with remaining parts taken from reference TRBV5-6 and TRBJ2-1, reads DAGVTQSPTHLIKTRGQQVTLRCSPKSGHDTVSWYQQALGQGPQFIFQYYEEEERQRGNFPDRFSGHQFPNYSSELNVNALLLGDSALYLCASSFSVGEQFFGPGTRLTVL.

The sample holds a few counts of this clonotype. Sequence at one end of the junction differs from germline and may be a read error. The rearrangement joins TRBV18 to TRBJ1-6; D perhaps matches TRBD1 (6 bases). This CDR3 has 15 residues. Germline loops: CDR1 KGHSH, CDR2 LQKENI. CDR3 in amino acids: CASSERTELNSPLNF. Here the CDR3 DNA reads TGTGCCAGCTCGGAAAGGACAGAACTAAATTCACCCCTCAACTTT.

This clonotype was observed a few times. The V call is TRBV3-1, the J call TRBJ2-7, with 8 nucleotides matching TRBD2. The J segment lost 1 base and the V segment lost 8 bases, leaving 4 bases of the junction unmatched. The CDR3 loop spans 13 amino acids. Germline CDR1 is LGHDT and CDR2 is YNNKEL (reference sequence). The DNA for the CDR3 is TGTGCCAGCGCCGGGACTAGTTCCTACGAGCAGTACTTC. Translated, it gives CASAGTSSYEQYF.

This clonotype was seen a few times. The CDR3 DNA follows: TGCGCCAGCAGCCACTTAGTTTTCTACGAGCAGTACTTC. Encoded protein: CASSHLVFYEQYF. The chain couples TRBV4-1 to TRBJ2-7; D is unresolved. CDR1 and CDR2 (germline): MGHRA, YSYEKL. V lost 3 bases to trimming and J lost 3 bases, with 9 bases between them. CDR3 length: 13 residues.

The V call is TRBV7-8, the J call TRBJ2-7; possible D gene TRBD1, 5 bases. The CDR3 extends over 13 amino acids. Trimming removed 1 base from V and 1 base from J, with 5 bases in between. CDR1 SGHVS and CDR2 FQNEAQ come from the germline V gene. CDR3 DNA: TGTGCCAGCAGCTTAGACAGGTCCTACGAGCAGTACGTC. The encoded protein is CASSLDRSYEQYV.

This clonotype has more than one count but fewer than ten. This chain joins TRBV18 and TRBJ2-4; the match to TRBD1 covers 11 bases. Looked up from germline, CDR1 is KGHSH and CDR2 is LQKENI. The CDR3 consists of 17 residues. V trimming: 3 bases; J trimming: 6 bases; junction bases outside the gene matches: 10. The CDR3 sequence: CASSPFESGTGGNIQYF. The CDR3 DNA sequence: TGTGCCAGCTCACCTTTCGAATCCGGGACAGGGGGAAACATTCAGTACTTC.